The entry that follows covers one TCR beta chain sequence. Its antigen is not identified. The sample originates from a study of OX40 agonist ivuxolimab in advanced cancers. General observations from the study: The 0.1-3.0 mg/kg partial responders had among the lowest clonal expansion.

The data were produced by immunoSEQ multiplex PCR, yet TCRdb's version contains in-frame clones alone and is incomplete. This table holds tens of thousands of clones, around nine tenths found once. V was clipped by 6 bases and J by 1 base, with 13 bases between them. CDR1 is LNHDA and CDR2 is SQIVND in the germline V gene (reference sequence). The CDR3 length is 15 residues. Sequencing used CD4+ or CD8+ T cells sorted from blood, obtained in a trial of the OX40 agonist ivuxolimab. This sequence was found in an adult with an advanced solid tumor such as melanoma, head and neck, liver or kidney cancer. The rearrangement uses TRBV19 and TRBJ1-5, with D perhaps TRBD1 (5 bases). CDR3 in amino acids: CASRQAGTSNQPQHF. CDR3 in DNA: TGTGCCAGTAGACAAGCAGGGACGAGCAATCAGCCCCAGCATTTT.